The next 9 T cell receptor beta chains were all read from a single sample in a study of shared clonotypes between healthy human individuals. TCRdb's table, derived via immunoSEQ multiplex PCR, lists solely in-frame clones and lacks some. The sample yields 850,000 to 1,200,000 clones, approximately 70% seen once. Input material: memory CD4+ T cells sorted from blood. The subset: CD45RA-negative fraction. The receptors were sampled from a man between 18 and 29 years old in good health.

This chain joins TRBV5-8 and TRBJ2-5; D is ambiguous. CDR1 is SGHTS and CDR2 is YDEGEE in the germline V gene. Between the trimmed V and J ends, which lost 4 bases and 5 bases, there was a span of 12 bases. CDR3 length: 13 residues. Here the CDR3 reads CASSRPSKETQYF. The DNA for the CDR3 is TGTGCCAGCAGCCGACCCTCGAAGGAGACCCAGTACTTC.

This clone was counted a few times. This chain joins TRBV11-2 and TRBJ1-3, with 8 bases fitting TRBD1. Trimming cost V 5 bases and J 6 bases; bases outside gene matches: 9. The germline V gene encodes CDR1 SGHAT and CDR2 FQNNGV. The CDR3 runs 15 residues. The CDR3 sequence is CASSLQAGGENTIYF. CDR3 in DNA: TGTGCCAGCAGCCTCCAGGCAGGGGGCGAAAACACCATATATTTT. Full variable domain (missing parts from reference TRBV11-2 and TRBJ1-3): EAGVAQSPRYKIIEKRQSVAFWCNPISGHATLYWYQQILGQGPKLLIQFQNNGVVDDSQLPKDRFSAERLKGVDSTLKIQPAKLEDSAVYLCASSLQAGGENTIYFGEGSWLTVV.

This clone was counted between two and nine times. The CDR3 nucleotides are TGTGCCAGAAACCCGACAGAAGACTATGGCTACACCTTC. Amino acids: CARNPTEDYGYTF. The chain has TRBV7-2 and TRBJ1-2, with D tentatively TRBD1 (5 bases). The CDR3 sequence is 13 residues long. Deletions cut 9 bases from V and 3 bases from J, with 14 bases between. The germline V gene has CDR1 SGHTA and CDR2 FQGNSA. The entire variable domain, with the rest obtained from reference TRBV7-2 and TRBJ1-2, is as follows: GAGVSQSPSNKVTEKGKDVELRCDPISGHTALYWYRQSLGQGLEFLIYFQGNSAPDKSGLPSDRFSAERTGGSVSTLTIQRTQQEDSAVYLCARNPTEDYGYTFGSGTRLTVV.

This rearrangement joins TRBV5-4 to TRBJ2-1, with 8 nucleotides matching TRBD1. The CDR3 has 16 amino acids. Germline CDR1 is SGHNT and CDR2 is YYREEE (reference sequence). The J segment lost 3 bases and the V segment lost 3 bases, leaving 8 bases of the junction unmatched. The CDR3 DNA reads TGTGCCAGCAGCTCAGTGGGGACAGGACGCTACAATGAGCAGTTCTTC. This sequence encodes CASSSVGTGRYNEQFF.

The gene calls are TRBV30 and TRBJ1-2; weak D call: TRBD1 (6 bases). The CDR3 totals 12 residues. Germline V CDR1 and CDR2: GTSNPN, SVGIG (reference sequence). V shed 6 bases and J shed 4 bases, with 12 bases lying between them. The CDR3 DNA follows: TGTGCCTGTTCACAACAGGGCTATGGCTACACCTTC. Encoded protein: CACSQQGYGYTF.

CDR3 region: CSAPTQEKLFF. In nucleotides, the CDR3 is TGCAGTGCGCCGACCCAAGAAAAACTGTTTTTT. The gene calls are TRBV20-1 and TRBJ1-4; D is unresolved. Trimming cost V 6 bases and J 8 bases, with 10 bases left between them. Germline assignment: CDR1 DFQATT and CDR2 SNEGSKA (reference sequence). The CDR3 covers 11 residues.

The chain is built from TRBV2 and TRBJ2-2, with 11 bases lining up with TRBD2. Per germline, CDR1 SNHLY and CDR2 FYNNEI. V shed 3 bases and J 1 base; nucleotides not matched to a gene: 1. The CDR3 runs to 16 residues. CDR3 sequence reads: CASSETSGKNTGELFF. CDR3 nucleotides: TGTGCCAGCAGTGAGACTAGCGGGAAGAACACCGGGGAGCTGTTTTTT.

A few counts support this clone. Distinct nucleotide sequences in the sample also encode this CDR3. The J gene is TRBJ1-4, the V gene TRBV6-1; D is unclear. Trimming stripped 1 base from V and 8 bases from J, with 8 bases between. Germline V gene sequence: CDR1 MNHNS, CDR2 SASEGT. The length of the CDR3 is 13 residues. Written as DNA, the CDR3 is TGTGCCAGCAGTGAAGGGGTGCGGGAAAAACTGTTTTTT. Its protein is CASSEGVREKLFF.

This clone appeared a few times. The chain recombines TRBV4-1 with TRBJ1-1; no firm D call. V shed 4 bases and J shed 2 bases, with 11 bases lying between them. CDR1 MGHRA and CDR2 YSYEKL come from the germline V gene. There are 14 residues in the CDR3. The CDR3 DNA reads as TGCGCCAGCAGCCCCCAGTTCCAAAACACTGAAGCTTTCTTT. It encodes CASSPQFQNTEAFF.